This T cell receptor (beta chain) was observed in a study of regulatory T cells after allogeneic stem cell transplantation (dated by TCRdb to the late 2010s). Turning to the overall study: Each patient's group depended on whether acute graft-versus-host disease developed within 100 days after stem cell transplantation. Fluorescence-activated cell sorting was used to isolate CD4+CD25+CD127- regulatory T cells from patient PBMCs. Conventional CD4+ T cells defined as CD4+CD25+/-CD127+ were also sorted and TCR-sequenced for comparison in the study. The study compared the TCR repertoire of regulatory T cells after allogeneic stem cell transplantation in patients who had acute graft-versus-host disease versus patients who did not.

About this clonotype: Its antigen is not yet known. No base quality values were provided; no much bigger clone lies one nucleotide off.

The intended sense of this specimen's time point label: 30 days after allogeneic hematopoietic stem cell transplantation. At 30 days after allogeneic hematopoietic stem cell transplantation, peripheral blood mononuclear cells were collected from the patients. Measured from the cysteine to the phenylalanine, the CDR3 is 13 residues long. Only the CDR3 part of the read is kept: 39 bases, read in frame from the first base. V is cut back by 5 bases and J by 1 base, with 4 bases in the junction unmatched. In the germline V gene (reference sequence), CDR1 corresponds to DFQATT and CDR2 to SNEGSKA. Overall study results and their limits: No regulatory T-cell clones were found to be shared by all patients, and no significant correlation was observed between sorted cell numbers and the inverse Simpson index. A less diverse, more focused regulatory T-cell TCR repertoire was observed in patients without graft-versus-host disease than in patients with the disease. Whether or not patients had graft-versus-host disease, conventional CD4+ T-cell repertoire diversity showed no significant difference. In non-GvHD patients, the top 10 regulatory T-cell clones took up a significantly larger share of the repertoire, which suggests expansion of presumably allo-specific protective clones. Because of the small patient sample size, validation of the findings in a larger cohort was required.

Sequencer: Illumina MiSeq. Reverse transcription of RNA was performed with the SMARTer RACE cDNA Amplification kit, after which the TCR beta CDR3 region was amplified. The RNeasy Mini Kit was used to extract RNA from the sorted cells. Illumina paired-end sequencing was used to sequence the TCR beta amplicons. In the original analysis: MiXCR, VDJtools and the tcR R package were used for TCR repertoire analysis. The inverse Simpson index was used to measure diversity, and clones were grouped as rare, small, medium or expanded based on each clone's proportion of the repertoire. TCRdb reran the public reads through fastp at Q25 and MiXCR, keeping productive beta chains. Every CDR3 protein is listed once, alongside the most common genes and DNA of its rows. The V and J calls shown here were made by TCRdb, not taken from the authors' results. The sample data list about 4,600 distinct CDR3 sequences, and roughly 96% of these were observed just once. The ten most abundant clones make up about 37% of the sample.

The V gene is TRBV20-1 and the J gene is TRBJ1-1; 7 of the junction bases match TRBD1. This TCR was sampled from a human patient who had an allogeneic stem cell transplant, so the T cells may come from the graft donor. The input for sequencing was sorted CD4+ T cells from blood (whether regulatory or conventional is not recorded), taken 30 days after allogeneic stem cell transplant. The nucleotides are TGCAGTGCTCGCCGGGACAGGAACACTGAAGCTTTCTTT. It specifies CSARRDRNTEAFF.